The 30 T cell receptor beta chains listed next were all sequenced from one sample in a study of T cells after yellow fever vaccination. TCRdb itself ran the 5' RACE reads through MiXCR, one entry per CDR3 protein. The data contain about 630,000 distinct CDR3 sequences, about 12% of them seen just once; the ten biggest clones take up more than 12%. The sample here was PBMCs, taken on the day of the yellow fever booster vaccination. Source of these receptors: a man aged 25-45 years who received the YFV17D yellow fever vaccine.

This clonotype was recorded a few times. V usage is TRBV24-1 and J usage is TRBJ1-5, with D hard to call. CDR1 and CDR2 (germline): KGHDR, SFDVKD. The CDR3 sequence is 16 residues long. The ends were cut back, 3 bases at V and 0 bases at J, with 11 bases in the middle. As DNA, the CDR3 is TGTGCCACCAGTGATCCTTTAACAGATAGCAATCAGCCCCAGCATTTT. Protein product: CATSDPLTDSNQPQHF.

The chain links TRBV4-3 to TRBJ2-1; 10 bases align to TRBD2. The trim removed 0 bases at V and 5 bases at J, leaving 10 bases unmatched. CDR1 is LGHNA and CDR2 is YSLEER in the germline V gene. The CDR3 runs 18 residues. CDR3 bases: TGCGCCAGCAGCCAAGACCCTAGCGGGAGACGCCTTAACAATGAGCAGTTCTTC. This gives the protein CASSQDPSGRRLNNEQFF.

This chain connects TRBV7-2 to TRBJ2-7, with D perhaps matching TRBD2 (5 bases). The V and J ends lost 6 bases and 0 bases respectively, with 15 bases between them. Germline CDR1 reads SGHTA; CDR2 reads FQGNSA. The CDR3 runs 15 residues. CDR3 protein: CASSRFRRSSYEQYF. DNA for the CDR3: TGTGCCAGCAGTCGTTTTAGGAGGAGCTCCTACGAGCAGTACTTC.

The V and J genes are TRBV19 and TRBJ2-6; no reliable D call. Per germline, CDR1 LNHDA and CDR2 SQIVND (reference sequence). The CDR3 is 16 residues long. Trimming pared 5 bases from V and 2 bases from J, leaving 13 bases between. As DNA, the CDR3 is TGTGCCAGTAGTGATGGGCTCAGAACTGGGGCCAACGTCCTGACTTTC. This codes for CASSDGLRTGANVLTF.

This clonotype has a handful of counts. This chain uses TRBV12-3 or TRBV12-4 with TRBJ2-1; D might be TRBD1 (6 bases). This CDR3 is built from 15 residues. Trimming pared 4 bases from V and 5 bases from J, leaving 15 bases between. In DNA, the CDR3 is TGTGCCAGCAGTTCGGACAGCGCTTATAACAATGAGCAGTTCTTC. It translates to CASSSDSAYNNEQFF.

This chain uses TRBV6-5 with TRBJ2-3, with D uncertain. Trimming took off 2 bases at V and 0 bases at J, with 6 bases between the two ends. Germline loops: CDR1 MNHEY, CDR2 SVGAGI. This CDR3 region has 14 residues. CDR3 nucleotide sequence: TGTGCCAGCAGTTACGGTCAGAGCACAGATACGCAGTATTTT. Its protein is CASSYGQSTDTQYF.

This sequence joins TRBV7-9 and TRBJ2-7, with TRBD1 identical over 7 bases. The CDR3 is 14 amino acids. The V gene's germline CDR1 is SEHNR and CDR2 FQNEAQ (reference sequence). The junction had 7 bases not matched to a gene; V was cut back by 4 bases and J by 4 bases. The CDR3 loop is CASSSTQGWYEQYF. CDR3 nucleotides: TGTGCCAGCAGCTCTACACAGGGGTGGTACGAGCAGTACTTC.

The chain uses TRBV29-1 and TRBJ2-5, with no clear D. The V gene's germline CDR1 is SQVTM and CDR2 ANQGSEA. The CDR3 has 10 residues. V lost 6 bases and J lost 5, with 7 bases in between. DNA for the CDR3: TGCAGCGTAGGAACCGAGACCCAGTACTTC. Residues: CSVGTETQYF.

This sequence joins TRBV7-2 and TRBJ2-3; D might be TRBD2 (5 bases). The CDR3 consists of 16 residues. V lost 5 bases and J 1 base, leaving 16 bases between the germline ends. Germline loops: CDR1 SGHTA, CDR2 FQGNSA. The CDR3 sequence is CASSQGSGIGTDTQYF. The CDR3 region has the DNA TGTGCCAGCAGCCAAGGCTCGGGAATAGGCACAGATACGCAGTATTTT.

The table lists this clonotype with many counts. This chain connects TRBV5-1 to TRBJ2-1; weak D call: TRBD1 (6 bases). This CDR3 is 14 amino acids long. The germline V gene has CDR1 SGHRS and CDR2 YFSETQ. V gave up 5 bases and J gave up 4 bases, with 13 bases separating them. CDR3 coding DNA: TGCGCCAGCAGTCCCGTTGACAGGTACAATGAGCAGTTCTTC. Translated: CASSPVDRYNEQFF.

As concerns this clonotype: An end of the junction does not agree with germline; a read error may underlie this. V and J are TRBV7-9 and TRBJ2-1; the D is unclear. The length of the CDR3 is 12 residues. Germline lookup yields CDR1 SEHNR and CDR2 FQNEAQ (reference sequence). The CDR3 spells CASSLVEFYKLF. The CDR3 region has the DNA TGTGCCAGCAGCTTAGTTGAGTTCTACAAACTCTTC.

This clonotype has just a few counts. The chain is built from TRBV7-2 and TRBJ2-5, with D tentatively TRBD1 (5 bases). The CDR3 has 13 amino acids. Between the trimmed V and J ends, which lost 5 bases and 1 base, there was a span of 8 bases. Germline-derived CDR1 and CDR2 are SGHTA and FQGNSA. The CDR3 loop is CASSTRVQETQYF. The DNA for the CDR3 is TGTGCCAGCAGCACCAGGGTCCAAGAGACCCAGTACTTC.

This clonotype was seen repeatedly, ten times or more. The V call is TRBV5-1, the J call TRBJ2-5, with TRBD1 matching 9 bases. V trimming: 3 bases; J trimming: 0 bases; junction bases outside the gene matches: 9. This CDR3 has 17 amino acids. From germline, CDR1 is SGHRS and CDR2 YFSETQ. CDR3 coding DNA: TGCGCCAGCAGCTCCGGGACAGGGTATCAGTACCAAGAGACCCAGTACTTC. Its protein is CASSSGTGYQYQETQYF.

This clonotype was seen a few times. The genes are TRBV4-3 and TRBJ2-7, with no clear D. V was trimmed by 0 bases and J by 4 bases, leaving 13 bases between them. The CDR3 has 15 amino acids. CDR1 and CDR2 from the germline V gene are LGHNA and YSLEER. This chain's CDR3 is CASSQDLPTEYEQYF. DNA of the CDR3: TGCGCCAGCAGCCAAGATTTACCCACGGAATACGAGCAGTACTTC.

The chain joins TRBV5-1 to TRBJ1-5; unclear D gene. V gave up 0 bases and J gave up 3 bases, with 10 bases separating them. CDR1 and CDR2 (germline): SGHRS, YFSETQ. CDR3 size: 15 residues. The CDR3 DNA follows: TGCGCCAGCAGCTTGGGAGGGATACTCAATCAGCCCCAGCATTTT. Its protein product is CASSLGGILNQPQHF. Combining the CDR3 with reference TRBV5-1 and TRBJ1-5 gives the whole variable domain KAGVTQTPRYLIKTRGQQVTLSCSPISGHRSVSWYQQTPGQGLQFLFEYFSETQRNKGNFPGRFSGRQFSNSRSEMNVSTLELGDSALYLCASSLGGILNQPQHFGDGTRLSIL.

The chain combines TRBV28 with TRBJ2-1; maybe TRBD2 (6 bases). The CDR3 spans 15 residues. In germline, CDR1 is MDHEN, CDR2 SYDVKM. V gave up 2 bases and J gave up 1 base, with 9 bases separating them. CDR3 bases: TGTGCCAGCAGTTTAGCGGGGAAGTCCTACAATGAGCAGTTCTTC. Translation gives CASSLAGKSYNEQFF.

The gene calls are TRBV6-2 or TRBV6-3 and TRBJ1-1; no definite D call. Germline CDR1 reads MNHEY; CDR2 reads SVGEGT. Trimming cost V 4 bases and J 1 base, with 13 bases left between them. The CDR3 is made up of 15 amino acids. The CDR3: CASSFPPGRNTEAFF. CDR3 DNA sequence: TGTGCCAGCAGTTTCCCTCCGGGTAGGAACACTGAAGCTTTCTTT.

This clonotype showed up just a few times. The V gene is TRBV5-1, the J gene TRBJ2-1; perhaps TRBD1 as D (6 bases). The CDR3 spans 17 residues. Trimming took off 2 bases at V and 7 bases at J, with 22 bases between the two ends. Germline V gene lookup returns CDR1 SGHRS and CDR2 YFSETQ. The CDR3 bases are TGCGCCAGCAGCTTTGATAGGGGGTCATTCAATTCGAATGAGCAGTTCTTC. Translated: CASSFDRGSFNSNEQFF.

This chain uses TRBV12-3 or TRBV12-4 with TRBJ2-1, with D possibly being TRBD2 (6 bases). The CDR3 is made up of 13 amino acids. Trimming removed 7 bases at V and 7 bases at J, with 14 bases between. The CDR3 sequence: CASTPPGRNEQFF. The CDR3, as DNA: TGTGCCAGCACCCCGCCAGGGAGGAATGAGCAGTTCTTC.

The chain links TRBV6-1 to TRBJ2-2, with 11 bases lining up with TRBD1. V trimming: 7 bases; J trimming: 7 bases; junction bases outside the gene matches: 8. CDR1 and CDR2 from the germline V gene are MNHNS and SASEGT. This CDR3 contains 15 residues. CDR3 coding DNA: TGTGCCAGCACCGGCGGACAGGGGGCGAACGGGGAGCTGTTTTTT. Protein: CASTGGQGANGELFF.

This clonotype appeared many times. At one end, the junction sequence differs from germline, possibly due to a read error. This sequence joins TRBV4-3 and TRBJ2-5, with 7 nucleotides matching TRBD2. This CDR3 region has 18 residues. Germline CDR1 is LGHNA and CDR2 is YSLEER. This CDR3 is CASSEERGGSSYQETQYF. Here the CDR3 DNA reads TGCGCCAGCAGCGAAGAAAGGGGCGGGAGTTCGTATCAAGAGACCCAGTACTTC.

This clonotype was picked up many times. The chain joins TRBV18 to TRBJ2-1; 7 bases fit TRBD1. The CDR3 is 13 residues long. Looked up from germline, CDR1 is KGHSH and CDR2 is LQKENI. The J segment lost 6 bases and the V segment lost 1 base, leaving 0 bases of the junction unmatched. In DNA, the CDR3 is TGTGCCAGCTCACCACAGGGGGCCAATGAGCAGTTCTTC. Translating it yields CASSPQGANEQFF.

This chain joins TRBV23-1 and TRBJ2-6; no definite D call. TRBV23-1 is known as an ORF, though its function is uncertain. The CDR3 length is 12 residues. Trimming pared 9 bases from V and 8 bases from J, leaving 11 bases between. Written as DNA, the CDR3 is TGCGCCAGACACGTGGGAACCAACGTCCTGACTTTC. This codes for CARHVGTNVLTF.

The rearrangement uses TRBV3-1 and TRBJ2-5; tentative D call: TRBD2 (5 bases). The germline CDR1 and CDR2 sequences are LGHDT and YNNKEL (reference sequence). The CDR3 covers 15 residues. Trimming left V 1 base short and J 1 base short, with 10 bases between. CDR3 coding DNA: TGTGCCAGCAGCCAAGGGGTAGCGTTCCAAGAGACCCAGTACTTC. It encodes CASSQGVAFQETQYF.

In its sample, this clonotype was seen a few times. The V and J genes are TRBV11-2 and TRBJ2-1, with 7 bases identical to TRBD1. Germline-derived CDR1 and CDR2 are SGHAT and FQNNGV. Unmatched junction bases numbered 3, after V lost 0 bases and J lost 4 bases. The CDR3 is 15 amino acids. The chain's CDR3 is CASSLDRTGYNEQFF. In nucleotides, the CDR3 is TGTGCCAGCAGCTTAGATAGGACAGGATACAATGAGCAGTTCTTC.

V is TRBV7-9 and J is TRBJ2-5, with a weak D call TRBD2 (5 bases). The CDR3 runs to 16 residues. Looked up from germline, CDR1 is SEHNR and CDR2 is FQNEAQ (reference sequence). Trimming shortened V by 3 bases and J by 1 base, and 15 bases separated the two germline ends. CDR3 protein: CASSFLGDGSQETQYF. Here the CDR3 DNA reads TGTGCCAGCAGCTTCCTTGGGGATGGGAGCCAAGAGACCCAGTACTTC.

J is TRBJ1-6 and V is TRBV5-1; possibly TRBD1 for D (6 bases). This CDR3 is 15 amino acids long. Germline V gene data show CDR1 as SGHRS and CDR2 as YFSETQ. V dropped 4 bases and J dropped 5 bases, with 13 bases sitting between them. The CDR3 DNA sequence: TGCGCCAGCAGCATGCAGGGGTTGCATAATTCACCCCTCCACTTT. Encoded protein: CASSMQGLHNSPLHF. Using reference TRBV5-1 and TRBJ1-6 for the parts outside the CDR3, the full variable domain is KAGVTQTPRYLIKTRGQQVTLSCSPISGHRSVSWYQQTPGQGLQFLFEYFSETQRNKGNFPGRFSGRQFSNSRSEMNVSTLELGDSALYLCASSMQGLHNSPLHFGNGTRLTVT.

The table lists this clonotype with many counts. J is TRBJ2-7 and V is TRBV5-6; 8 bases agree with TRBD1. The CDR3 contains 14 residues. Germline V gene data show CDR1 as SGHDT and CDR2 as YYEEEE. The ends lost 0 bases at V and 4 bases at J; junction bases unmatched: 3. The CDR3 nucleotides read TGTGCCAGCAGCTTGGTGCAGGGGGCTTACGAGCAGTACTTC. It is translated as CASSLVQGAYEQYF.

This clonotype was counted a few times. V is TRBV19 and J is TRBJ1-4, with D uncertain. Trimming left V 8 bases short and J 5 bases short, with 21 bases between. CDR1 and CDR2 from the germline V gene are LNHDA and SQIVND (reference sequence). This CDR3 comprises 16 residues. CDR3 amino acids: CASFKDGESINEKLFF. The CDR3 DNA is TGTGCCAGTTTCAAGGACGGGGAGTCGATAAATGAAAAACTGTTTTTT.

This clonotype occurred a few times. The chain carries TRBV7-2 and TRBJ2-5, with 8 nucleotides matching TRBD2. Looked up from germline, CDR1 is SGHTA and CDR2 is FQGNSA. The CDR3 runs 16 residues. Unmatched junction bases numbered 7, after V lost 2 bases and J lost 2 bases. In DNA, the CDR3 is TGTGCCAGCAGCTTAATGGCGGGAGGTTCTCAAGAGACCCAGTACTTC. It is translated as CASSLMAGGSQETQYF. Drawing the rest from reference TRBV7-2 and TRBJ2-5, the complete variable domain is GAGVSQSPSNKVTEKGKDVELRCDPISGHTALYWYRQSLGQGLEFLIYFQGNSAPDKSGLPSDRFSAERTGGSVSTLTIQRTQQEDSAVYLCASSLMAGGSQETQYFGPGTRLLVL.